This TCR beta chain originates from a study of T-cell reconstitution after alpha-beta-depleted transplantation in children. At least ten counts were recorded for this clonotype. Its target is unknown. The V end was cut by 0 bases, the J end by 0 bases, with 3 bases between. The germline V gene has CDR1 DFQATT and CDR2 SNEGSKA (reference sequence). The CDR3 covers 13 residues. The authors prepared the TCRbeta library with unique molecular identifiers. In TCRdb, the PCR reads were re-called with MiXCR into one record per CDR3 protein. The sample shows about 290,000 distinct CDR3 sequences, about 9.4% of them seen only once. General study results and limits: Recipient T cells and thymic progenitors that survived gave rise to the high TCRbeta diversity observed at day 60 in some patients. Expanded graft clones, several hundred of them, were reportedly the source of alpha-beta T cells about two months after transplant. At one year after transplant, newly produced T cells mostly accounted for T-cell counts and diversity.

This clonotype was obtained from a boy less than two years old with acute myeloid leukemia, due to receive a stem cell transplant. The material was PBMCs, obtained before TCRalphabeta/CD19-depleted stem cell transplant. The gene calls are TRBV20-1 and TRBJ1-3, with no clear D. CDR3 amino acids: CSAREISGNTIYF. Here the CDR3 DNA reads TGCAGTGCTAGAGAGATCTCTGGAAACACCATATATTTT.